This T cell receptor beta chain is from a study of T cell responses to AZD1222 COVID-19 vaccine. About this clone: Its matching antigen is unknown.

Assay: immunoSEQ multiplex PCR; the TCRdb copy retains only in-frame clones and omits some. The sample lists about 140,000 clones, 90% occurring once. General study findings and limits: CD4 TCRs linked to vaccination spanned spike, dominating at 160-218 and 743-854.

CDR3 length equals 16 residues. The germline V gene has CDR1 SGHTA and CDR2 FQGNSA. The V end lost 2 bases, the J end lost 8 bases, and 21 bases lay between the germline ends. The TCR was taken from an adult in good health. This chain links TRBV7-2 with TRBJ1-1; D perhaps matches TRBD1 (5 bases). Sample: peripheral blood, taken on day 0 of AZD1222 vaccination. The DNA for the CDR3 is TGTGCCAGCAGCTTAAACCAGGGACCAATTGGAAAAGAAGCTTTCTTT. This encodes CASSLNQGPIGKEAFF.